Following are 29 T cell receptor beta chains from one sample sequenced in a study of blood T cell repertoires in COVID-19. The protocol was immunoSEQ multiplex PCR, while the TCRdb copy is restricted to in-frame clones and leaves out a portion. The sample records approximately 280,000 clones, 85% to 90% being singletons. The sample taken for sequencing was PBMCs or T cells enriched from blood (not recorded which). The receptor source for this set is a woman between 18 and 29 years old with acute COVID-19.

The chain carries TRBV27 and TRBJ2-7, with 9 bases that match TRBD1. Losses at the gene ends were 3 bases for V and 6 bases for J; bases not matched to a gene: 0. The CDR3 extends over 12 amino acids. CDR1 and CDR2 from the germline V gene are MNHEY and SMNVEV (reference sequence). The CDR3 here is CASSLTGGEQYF. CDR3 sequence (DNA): TGTGCCAGCAGTTTGACAGGGGGCGAGCAGTACTTC.

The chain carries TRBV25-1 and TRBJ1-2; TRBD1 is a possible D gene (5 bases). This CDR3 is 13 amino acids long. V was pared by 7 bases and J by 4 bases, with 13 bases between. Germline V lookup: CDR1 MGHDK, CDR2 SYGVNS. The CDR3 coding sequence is TGTGCCAGCATAGGGGCCTTGGGCTATGGCTACACCTTC. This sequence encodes CASIGALGYGYTF.

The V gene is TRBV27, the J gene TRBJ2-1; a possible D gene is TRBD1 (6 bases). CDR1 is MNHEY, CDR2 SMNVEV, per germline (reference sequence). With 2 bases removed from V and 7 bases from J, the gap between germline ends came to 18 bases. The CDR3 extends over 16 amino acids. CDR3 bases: TGTGCCAGCAGTTTAGATGTTCAGGGGACGCGGAATGAGCAGTTCTTC. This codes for CASSLDVQGTRNEQFF.

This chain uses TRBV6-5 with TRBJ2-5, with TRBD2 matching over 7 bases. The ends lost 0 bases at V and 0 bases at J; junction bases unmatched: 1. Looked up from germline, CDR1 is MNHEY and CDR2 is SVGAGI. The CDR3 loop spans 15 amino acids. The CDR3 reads CASSYSGLDQETQYF. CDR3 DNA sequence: TGTGCCAGCAGTTACTCAGGACTAGACCAAGAGACCCAGTACTTC.

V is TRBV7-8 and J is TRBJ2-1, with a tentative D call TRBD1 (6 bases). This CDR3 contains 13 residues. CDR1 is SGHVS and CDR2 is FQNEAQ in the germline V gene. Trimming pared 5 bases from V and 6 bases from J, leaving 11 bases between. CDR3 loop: CASSATGPNEQFF. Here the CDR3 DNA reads TGTGCCAGCAGCGCTACAGGGCCCAATGAGCAGTTCTTC.

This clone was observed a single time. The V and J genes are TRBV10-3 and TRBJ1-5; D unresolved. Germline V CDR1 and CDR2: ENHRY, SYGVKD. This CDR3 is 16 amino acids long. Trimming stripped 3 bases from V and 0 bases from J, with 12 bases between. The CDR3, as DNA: TGTGCCATCAGTGACCCGGACTGGGATAGCAATCAGCCCCAGCATTTT. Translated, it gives CAISDPDWDSNQPQHF.

In DNA, the CDR3 is TGTGCCAGCAGTGAATTCCTCTCCTACAATGAGCAGTTCTTC. Its protein is CASSEFLSYNEQFF. V gene TRBV2 combines with J gene TRBJ2-1; D ambiguous. The CDR3 length is 14 residues. Germline CDR1 and CDR2: SNHLY and FYNNEI. Trimming pared 2 bases from V and 0 bases from J, leaving 5 bases between.

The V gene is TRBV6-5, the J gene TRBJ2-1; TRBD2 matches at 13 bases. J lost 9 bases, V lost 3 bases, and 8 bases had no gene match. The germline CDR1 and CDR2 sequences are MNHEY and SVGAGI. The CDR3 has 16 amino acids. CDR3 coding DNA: TGTGCCAGCAGTTATAGGACTAGCGGGAGTTTCGGTGAGCAGTTCTTC. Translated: CASSYRTSGSFGEQFF.

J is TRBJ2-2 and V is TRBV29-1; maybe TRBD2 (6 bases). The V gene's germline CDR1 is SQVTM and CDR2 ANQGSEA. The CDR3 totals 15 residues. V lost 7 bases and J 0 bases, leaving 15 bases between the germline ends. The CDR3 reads CSAQRGGTNTGELFF. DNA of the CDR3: TGCAGCGCTCAAAGAGGCGGGACGAACACCGGGGAGCTGTTTTTT.

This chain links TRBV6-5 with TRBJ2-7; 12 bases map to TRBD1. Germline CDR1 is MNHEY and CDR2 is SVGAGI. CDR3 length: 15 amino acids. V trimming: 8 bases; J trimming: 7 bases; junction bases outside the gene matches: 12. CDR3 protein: CASQQPGQGAGEQYF. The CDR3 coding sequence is TGTGCCAGCCAGCAACCGGGACAGGGGGCCGGGGAGCAGTACTTC.

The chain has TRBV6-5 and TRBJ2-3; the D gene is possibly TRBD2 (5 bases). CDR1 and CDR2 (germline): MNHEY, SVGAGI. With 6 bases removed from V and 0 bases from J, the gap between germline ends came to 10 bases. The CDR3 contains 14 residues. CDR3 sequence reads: CASRPSGSTDTQYF. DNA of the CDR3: TGTGCCAGCAGACCCTCGGGGAGCACAGATACGCAGTATTTT.

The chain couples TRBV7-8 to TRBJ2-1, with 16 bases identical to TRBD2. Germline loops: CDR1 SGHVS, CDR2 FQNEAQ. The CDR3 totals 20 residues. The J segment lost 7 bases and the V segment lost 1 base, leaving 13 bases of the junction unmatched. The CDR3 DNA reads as TGTGCCAGCAGCTTAGGGGTGGGTCTTGGGACTAGCGGGAGGGTTAATGAGCAGTTCTTC. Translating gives CASSLGVGLGTSGRVNEQFF.

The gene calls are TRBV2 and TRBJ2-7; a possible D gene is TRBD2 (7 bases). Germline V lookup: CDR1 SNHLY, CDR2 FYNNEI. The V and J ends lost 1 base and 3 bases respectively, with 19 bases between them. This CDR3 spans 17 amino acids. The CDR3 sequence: CASSEEGGAGLRYEQYF. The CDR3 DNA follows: TGTGCCAGCAGTGAAGAGGGGGGGGCGGGACTACGCTACGAGCAGTACTTC. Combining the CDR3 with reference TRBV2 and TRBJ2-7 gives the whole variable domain EPEVTQTPSHQVTQMGQEVILRCVPISNHLYFYWYRQILGQKVEFLVSFYNNEISEKSEIFDDQFSVERPDGSNFTLKIRSTKLEDSAMYFCASSEEGGAGLRYEQYFGPGTRLTVT.

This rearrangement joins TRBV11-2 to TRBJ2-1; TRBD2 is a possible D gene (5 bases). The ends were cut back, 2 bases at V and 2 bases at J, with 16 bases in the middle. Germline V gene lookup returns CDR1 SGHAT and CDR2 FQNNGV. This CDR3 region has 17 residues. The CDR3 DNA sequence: TGTGCCAGCAGCTTAAGGGTGGAGAGGGCTGCCTACAATGAGCAGTTCTTC. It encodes CASSLRVERAAYNEQFF.

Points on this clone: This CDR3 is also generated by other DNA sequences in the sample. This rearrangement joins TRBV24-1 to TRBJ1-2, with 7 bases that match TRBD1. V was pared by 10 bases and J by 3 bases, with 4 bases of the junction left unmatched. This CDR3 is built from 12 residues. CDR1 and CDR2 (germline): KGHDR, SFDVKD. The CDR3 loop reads CATSTGDYGYTF. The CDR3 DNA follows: TGTGCCACATCCACAGGGGACTATGGCTACACCTTC.

CDR3 coding DNA: TGCGCCAGCAGCCAAGAGCCGGGACAGCTTCATGGGCAGTACTTC. Protein product: CASSQEPGQLHGQYF. This chain joins TRBV4-1 and TRBJ2-7, with TRBD1 identical over 7 bases. J lost 9 bases, V lost 0 bases, and 11 bases had no gene match. This CDR3 has 15 amino acids. Germline V gives CDR1 MGHRA, CDR2 YSYEKL.

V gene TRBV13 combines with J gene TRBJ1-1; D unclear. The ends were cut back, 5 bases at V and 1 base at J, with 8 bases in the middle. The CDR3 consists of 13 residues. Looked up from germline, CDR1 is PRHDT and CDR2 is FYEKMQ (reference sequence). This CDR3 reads CASSPRGNTEAFF. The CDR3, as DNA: TGTGCCAGCAGCCCCCGGGGGAACACTGAAGCTTTCTTT.

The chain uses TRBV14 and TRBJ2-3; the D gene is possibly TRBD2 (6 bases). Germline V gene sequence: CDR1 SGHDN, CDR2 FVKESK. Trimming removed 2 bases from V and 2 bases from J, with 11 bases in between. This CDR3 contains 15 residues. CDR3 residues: CASSQWGGATDTQYF. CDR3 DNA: TGTGCCAGCAGCCAATGGGGCGGGGCCACAGATACGCAGTATTTT.

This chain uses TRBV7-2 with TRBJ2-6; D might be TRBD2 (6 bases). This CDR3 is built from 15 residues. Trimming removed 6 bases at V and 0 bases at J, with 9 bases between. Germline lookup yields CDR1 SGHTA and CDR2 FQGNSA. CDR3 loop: CASRLGGSGANVLTF. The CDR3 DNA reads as TGTGCCAGCAGGCTCGGGGGCTCTGGGGCCAACGTCCTGACTTTC.

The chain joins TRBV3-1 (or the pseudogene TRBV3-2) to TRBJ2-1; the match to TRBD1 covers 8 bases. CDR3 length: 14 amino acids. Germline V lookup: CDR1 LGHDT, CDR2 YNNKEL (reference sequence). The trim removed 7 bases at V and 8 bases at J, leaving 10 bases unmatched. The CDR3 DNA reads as TGTGCCAGCAAAACAGGGGGGAAGGGCGATGAGCAGTTCTTC. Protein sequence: CASKTGGKGDEQFF.

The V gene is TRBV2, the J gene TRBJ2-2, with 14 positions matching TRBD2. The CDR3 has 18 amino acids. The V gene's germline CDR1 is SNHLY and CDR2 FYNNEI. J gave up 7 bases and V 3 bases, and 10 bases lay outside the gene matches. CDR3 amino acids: CASSDGGLAGVYDGELFF. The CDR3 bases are TGTGCCAGCAGTGACGGGGGACTAGCGGGAGTTTACGACGGGGAGCTGTTTTTT.

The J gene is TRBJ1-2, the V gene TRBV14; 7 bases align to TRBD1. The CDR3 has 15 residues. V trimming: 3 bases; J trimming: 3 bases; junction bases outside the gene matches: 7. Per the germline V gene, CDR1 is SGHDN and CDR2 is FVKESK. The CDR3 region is CASSQVQGTDYGYTF. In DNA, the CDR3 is TGTGCCAGCAGCCAGGTGCAAGGGACAGACTATGGCTACACCTTC.

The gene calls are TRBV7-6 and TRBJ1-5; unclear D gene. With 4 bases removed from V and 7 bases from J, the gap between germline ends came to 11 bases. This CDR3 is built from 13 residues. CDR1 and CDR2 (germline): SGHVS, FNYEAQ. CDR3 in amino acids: CASSWTDEQPQHF. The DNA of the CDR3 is TGTGCCAGCAGCTGGACTGATGAACAGCCCCAGCATTTT. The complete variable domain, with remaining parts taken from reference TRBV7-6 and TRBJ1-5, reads GAGVSQSPRYKVTKRGQDVALRCDPISGHVSLYWYRQALGQGPEFLTYFNYEAQQDKSGLPNDRFSAERPEGSISTLTIQRTEQRDSAMYRCASSWTDEQPQHFGDGTRLSIL.

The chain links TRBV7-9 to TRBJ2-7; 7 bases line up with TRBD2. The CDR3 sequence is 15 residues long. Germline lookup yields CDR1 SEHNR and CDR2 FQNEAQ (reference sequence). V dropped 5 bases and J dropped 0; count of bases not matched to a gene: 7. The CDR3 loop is CASSQDAGVSYEQYF. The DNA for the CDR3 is TGTGCCAGCAGCCAAGATGCGGGGGTCTCCTACGAGCAGTACTTC.

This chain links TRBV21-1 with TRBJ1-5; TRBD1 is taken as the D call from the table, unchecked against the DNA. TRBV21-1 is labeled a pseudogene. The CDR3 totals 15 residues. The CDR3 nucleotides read TGTGCCAGCAGGAAACGGACAGGGGGAAATCAGCCCCAGCATTTT. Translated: CASRKRTGGNQPQHF.

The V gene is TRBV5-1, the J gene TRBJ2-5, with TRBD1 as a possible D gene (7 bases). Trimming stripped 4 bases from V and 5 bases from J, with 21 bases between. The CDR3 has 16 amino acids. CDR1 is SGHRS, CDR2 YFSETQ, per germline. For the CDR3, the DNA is TGCGCCAGCAGCACCCAACAGGGGAGGTCTGGGGAGACCCAGTACTTC. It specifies CASSTQQGRSGETQYF.

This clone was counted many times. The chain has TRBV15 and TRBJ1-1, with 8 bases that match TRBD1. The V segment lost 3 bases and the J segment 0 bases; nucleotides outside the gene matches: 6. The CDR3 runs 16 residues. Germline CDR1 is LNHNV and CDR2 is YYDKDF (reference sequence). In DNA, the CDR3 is TGTGCCACCAGCAGCGGGACAGGCCCCATGAACACTGAAGCTTTCTTT. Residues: CATSSGTGPMNTEAFF.

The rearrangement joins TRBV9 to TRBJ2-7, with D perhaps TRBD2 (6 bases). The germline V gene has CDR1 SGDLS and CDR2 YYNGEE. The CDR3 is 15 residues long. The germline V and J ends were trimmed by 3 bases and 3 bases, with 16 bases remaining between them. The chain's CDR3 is CASSEGPSEHYEQYF. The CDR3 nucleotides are TGTGCCAGCAGCGAAGGGCCTAGCGAACACTACGAGCAGTACTTC.

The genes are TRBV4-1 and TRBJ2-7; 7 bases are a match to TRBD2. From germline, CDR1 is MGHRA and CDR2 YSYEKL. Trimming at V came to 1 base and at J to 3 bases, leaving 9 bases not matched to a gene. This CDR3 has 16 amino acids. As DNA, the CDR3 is TGCGCCAGCAGCCAAGTCCTTGGGAGGGCTGACTACGAGCAGTACTTC. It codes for CASSQVLGRADYEQYF.